Sequencing of this TCR beta chain was carried out in a study of cytomegalovirus exposure and HLA in healthy donors. Study-level points and caveats: Most TCR sequences were uncommon, yet certain public TCRs appeared in many donors. CMV serostatus was the only recorded immune exposure for donors.

As for this clone: The antigen remains undetermined.

This CDR3 is built from 14 residues. Trimming pared 1 base from V and 8 bases from J, leaving 12 bases between. Germline V CDR1 and CDR2: LNHNV, YYDKDF (reference sequence). This PCR relied on a set of 60 Vbeta primers and 13 Jbeta primers. TCRdb keeps only in-frame clones here, not all; method: immunoSEQ multiplex PCR. Here the sample spans over 95,000 clones, roughly 82% being singletons. The donors gave bone marrow, and they were healthy. The rearrangement uses TRBV15 and TRBJ1-5; D gene ambiguous. The sample taken for sequencing was PBMCs. The sequence was collected from a man aged 35-49 years in good health and CMV-seropositive. The chain's CDR3 is CATSRGLNGEPQHF. The DNA of the CDR3 is TGTGCCACCAGCAGAGGTCTGAACGGTGAGCCCCAGCATTTT.